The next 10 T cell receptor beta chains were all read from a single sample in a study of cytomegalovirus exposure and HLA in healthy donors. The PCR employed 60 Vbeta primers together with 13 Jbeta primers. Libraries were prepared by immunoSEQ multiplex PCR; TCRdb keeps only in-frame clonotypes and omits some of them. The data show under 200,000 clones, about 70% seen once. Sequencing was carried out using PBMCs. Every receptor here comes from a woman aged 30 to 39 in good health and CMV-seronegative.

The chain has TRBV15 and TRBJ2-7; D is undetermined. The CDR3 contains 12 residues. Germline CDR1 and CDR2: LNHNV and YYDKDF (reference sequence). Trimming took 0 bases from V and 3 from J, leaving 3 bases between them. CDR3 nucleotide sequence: TGTGCCACCAGCAGAGACGGCTACGAGCAGTACTTC. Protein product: CATSRDGYEQYF.

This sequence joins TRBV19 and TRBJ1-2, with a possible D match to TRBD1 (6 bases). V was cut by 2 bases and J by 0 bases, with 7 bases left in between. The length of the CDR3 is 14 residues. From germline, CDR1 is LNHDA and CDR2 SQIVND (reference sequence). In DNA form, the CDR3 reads TGTGCCAGTAGTATAAACAGGGCTAACTATGGCTACACCTTC. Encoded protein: CASSINRANYGYTF. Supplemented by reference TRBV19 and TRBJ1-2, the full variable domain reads DGGITQSPKYLFRKEGQNVTLSCEQNLNHDAMYWYRQDPGQGLRLIYYSQIVNDFQKGDIAEGYSVSREKKESFPLTVTSAQKNPTAFYLCASSINRANYGYTFGSGTRLTVV.

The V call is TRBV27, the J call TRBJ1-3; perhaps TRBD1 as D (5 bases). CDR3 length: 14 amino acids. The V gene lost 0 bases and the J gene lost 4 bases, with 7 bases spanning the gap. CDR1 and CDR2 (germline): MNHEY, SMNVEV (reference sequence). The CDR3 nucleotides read TGTGCCAGCAGTTTATCAGGGGTAGGAAACACCATATATTTT. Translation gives CASSLSGVGNTIYF.

This chain's CDR3 is CASSEYRWGNDSPLHF. In DNA, the CDR3 is TGTGCCAGCAGTGAATATAGGTGGGGCAATGATTCACCCCTCCACTTT. The chain uses TRBV25-1 and TRBJ1-6, with TRBD1 as a possible D gene (5 bases). CDR1 and CDR2 (germline): MGHDK, SYGVNS. V lost 0 bases and J lost 8, with 14 bases in between. The CDR3 extends over 16 amino acids.

CDR3 sequence: CASSLGQGQYNEQFF. The CDR3 nucleotides are TGCGCCAGCAGCTTAGGCCAGGGGCAGTACAATGAGCAGTTCTTC. This chain joins TRBV5-1 and TRBJ2-1; tentative D call: TRBD1 (6 bases). The CDR3 has 15 amino acids. Trimming took 2 bases from V and 4 from J, leaving 13 bases between them. Germline CDR1 reads SGHRS; CDR2 reads YFSETQ.

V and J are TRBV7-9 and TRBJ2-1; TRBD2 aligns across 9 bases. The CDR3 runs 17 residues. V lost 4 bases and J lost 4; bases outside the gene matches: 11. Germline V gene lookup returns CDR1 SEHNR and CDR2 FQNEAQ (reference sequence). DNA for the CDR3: TGTGCCAGCAGCTCGTCCGCGGGGACTAGCATTTACAATGAGCAGTTCTTC. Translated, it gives CASSSSAGTSIYNEQFF. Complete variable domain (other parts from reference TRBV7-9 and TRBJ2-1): DTGVSQNPRHKITKRGQNVTFRCDPISEHNRLYWYRQTLGQGPEFLTYFQNEAQLEKSRLLSDRFSAERPKGSFSTLEIQRTEQGDSAMYLCASSSSAGTSIYNEQFFGPGTRLTVL.

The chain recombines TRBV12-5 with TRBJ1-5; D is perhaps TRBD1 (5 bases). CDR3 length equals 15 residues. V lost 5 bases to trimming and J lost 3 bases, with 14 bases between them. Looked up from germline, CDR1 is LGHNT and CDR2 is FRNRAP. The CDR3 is CASGPPGGLNQPQHF. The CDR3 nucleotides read TGTGCTAGTGGTCCTCCCGGGGGACTCAATCAGCCCCAGCATTTT.

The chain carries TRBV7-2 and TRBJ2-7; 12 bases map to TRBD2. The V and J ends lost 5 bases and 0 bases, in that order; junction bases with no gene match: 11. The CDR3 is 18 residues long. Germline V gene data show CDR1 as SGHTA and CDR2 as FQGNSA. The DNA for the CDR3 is TGTGCCAGCAGCGGACTAGCGGGAAACAAAGCCGACTCCTACGAGCAGTACTTC. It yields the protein CASSGLAGNKADSYEQYF.

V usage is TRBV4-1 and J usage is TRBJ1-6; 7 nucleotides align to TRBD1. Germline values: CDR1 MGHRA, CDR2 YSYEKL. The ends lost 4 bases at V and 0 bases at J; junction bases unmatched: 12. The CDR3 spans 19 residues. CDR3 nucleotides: TGCGCCAGCAGCCGATCCGGGACAGACCATAACTCCTATAATTCACCCCTCCACTTT. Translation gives CASSRSGTDHNSYNSPLHF.

CDR3 sequence reads: CASSAGTLYEQYF. Here the CDR3 DNA reads TGCGCCAGCAGTGCCGGGACTCTATACGAGCAGTACTTC. The J gene is TRBJ2-7, the V gene TRBV4-1; TRBD2 is a possible D gene (6 bases). The germline CDR1 and CDR2 sequences are MGHRA and YSYEKL. There are 13 residues in the CDR3. V was pared by 6 bases and J by 4 bases, with 13 bases between.